The 11 T cell receptor beta chains below come from one sample, sequenced in a study of cytomegalovirus exposure and HLA in healthy donors. The repertoire was sequenced with immunoSEQ multiplex PCR; TCRdb's copy has only in-frame clones and lacks some. The data contain hundreds of thousands of clones, roughly 85% of them singletons. Sequences were obtained from PBMCs. These receptors all stem from a woman in her late teens or twenties in good health and CMV-seronegative.

The rearrangement uses TRBV12-1 and TRBJ1-2. TRBV12-1 is a known pseudogene. CDR3 length: 13 amino acids. CDR3 amino acids: CASRHGVACCYTF. CDR3 nucleotides: TGTGCCAGCCGACACGGGGTTGCCTGTTGCTACACCTTC.

The chain links TRBV28 to TRBJ2-7; 9 nucleotides match TRBD2. Per germline, CDR1 MDHEN and CDR2 SYDVKM. V lost 5 bases to trimming and J lost 3 bases; unmatched junction nucleotides: 5. The CDR3 covers 14 residues. This CDR3 is CASSMSSGDYEQYF. The CDR3 region has the DNA TGTGCCAGCAGTATGTCTAGCGGGGACTACGAGCAGTACTTC.

The chain combines TRBV6-5 with TRBJ2-7; 8 bases fit TRBD2. CDR1 is MNHEY and CDR2 is SVGAGI in the germline V gene. This CDR3 comprises 15 residues. Unmatched junction bases numbered 5, after V lost 0 bases and J lost 4 bases. The CDR3 reads CASSYSSSGSYEQYF. The CDR3 region has the DNA TGTGCCAGCAGTTACTCGTCTAGCGGGTCATACGAGCAGTACTTC.

CDR3 sequence reads: CASGITAGLTDTQYF. The CDR3 region has the DNA TGTGCCAGCGGGATTACAGCGGGACTGACAGATACGCAGTATTTT. The gene calls are TRBV6-6 and TRBJ2-3; TRBD2 matches 7 bases. J lost 3 bases, V lost 8 bases, and 11 bases had no gene match. Germline V gene lookup returns CDR1 MNHNY and CDR2 SVGAGI (reference sequence). The CDR3 loop spans 15 amino acids.

V and J are TRBV14 and TRBJ1-2; 11 bases align to TRBD1. Germline V lookup: CDR1 SGHDN, CDR2 FVKESK. V shed 3 bases, J shed 8 bases, and the junction held 11 bases outside the gene matches. The CDR3 covers 16 residues. CDR3 loop: CASSQNTGTGGRGYTF. The CDR3 region has the DNA TGTGCCAGCAGCCAGAATACCGGGACAGGGGGACGGGGCTACACCTTC.

This clone has more than one count but fewer than ten. The chain combines TRBV7-9 with TRBJ2-5; D is ambiguous. Germline V gene data show CDR1 as SEHNR and CDR2 as FQNEAQ (reference sequence). V dropped 4 bases and J dropped 2 bases, with 2 bases sitting between them. The CDR3 is 11 amino acids. CDR3 in DNA: TGTGCCAGCAGCTCACAAGAGACCCAGTACTTC. Translation: CASSSQETQYF.

This sequence joins TRBV2 and TRBJ1-3, with D uncertain. This CDR3 contains 15 residues. V was clipped by 3 bases and J by 0 bases, with 9 bases between them. The germline V gene has CDR1 SNHLY and CDR2 FYNNEI. CDR3 sequence (DNA): TGTGCCAGCAGTGAGAGGAGGAACTCTGGAAACACCATATATTTT. Translation: CASSERRNSGNTIYF.

The V call is TRBV15, the J call TRBJ2-1; the D gene is possibly TRBD2 (5 bases). CDR1 LNHNV and CDR2 YYDKDF come from the germline V gene (reference sequence). This CDR3 is 15 amino acids long. With 5 bases removed from V and 3 bases from J, the gap between germline ends came to 14 bases. CDR3 sequence: CATSPSGGYYNEQFF. The CDR3 DNA sequence: TGTGCCACCAGCCCCAGCGGAGGCTACTACAATGAGCAGTTCTTC. The variable domain in full, with the rest retrieved from reference TRBV15 and TRBJ2-1, is DAMVIQNPRYQVTQFGKPVTLSCSQTLNHNVMYWYQQKSSQAPKLLFHYYDKDFNNEADTPDNFQSRRPNTSFCFLDIRSPGLGDTAMYLCATSPSGGYYNEQFFGPGTRLTVL.

In regard to this clone: The sample holds other DNA sequences that translate to the same CDR3. The V and J genes are TRBV27 and TRBJ2-3; possible D gene TRBD2, 5 bases. CDR3 length: 14 amino acids. Trimming took off 4 bases at V and 0 bases at J, with 8 bases between the two ends. From germline, CDR1 is MNHEY and CDR2 SMNVEV (reference sequence). The CDR3 region is CASSSGLSTDTQYF. The CDR3, as DNA: TGTGCCAGCAGTTCCGGACTGAGCACAGATACGCAGTATTTT.

The V gene is TRBV5-1, the J gene TRBJ2-3, with 9 bases identical to TRBD2. V shed 6 bases, J shed 6 bases, and the junction held 11 bases outside the gene matches. Germline V lookup: CDR1 SGHRS, CDR2 YFSETQ. This CDR3 has 15 residues. The CDR3 sequence is CASTWRGGLGDTQYF. The CDR3, as DNA: TGCGCCAGCACCTGGCGGGGGGGCCTTGGTGATACGCAGTATTTT.

V is TRBV28 and J is TRBJ2-5; 8 nucleotides match TRBD2. V lost 5 bases and J lost 1; bases outside the gene matches: 15. This CDR3 comprises 18 residues. Per the germline V gene, CDR1 is MDHEN and CDR2 is SYDVKM. CDR3 sequence: CASSRTSWRQGFQETQYF. In nucleotides, the CDR3 is TGTGCCAGCAGTAGGACTAGCTGGCGCCAAGGCTTCCAAGAGACCCAGTACTTC. Full variable domain (outside the CDR3, taken from reference TRBV28 and TRBJ2-5): DVKVTQSSRYLVKRTGEKVFLECVQDMDHENMFWYRQDPGLGLRLIYFSYDVKMKEKGDIPEGYSVSREKKERFSLILESASTNQTSMYLCASSRTSWRQGFQETQYFGPGTRLLVL.